These T cell receptor beta chains were read from a single sample in a study of OX40 agonist ivuxolimab in advanced cancers. The table came from immunoSEQ multiplex PCR; TCRdb's copy has only in-frame clones and leaves some out. Here the sample spans 78,000 or so clones, 92% being singletons. The sequences come from CD4+ or CD8+ T cells sorted from blood, collected in a trial of the OX40 agonist ivuxolimab. The receptors derive from an adult with an advanced solid tumor such as melanoma, head and neck, liver or kidney cancer. CDR3s include the opening cysteine and the closing phenylalanine or tryptophan. Each record gives: D gene, clone size, V gene, J gene, CDR3 DNA, CDR3 protein. A D gene is named only where the DNA matches it firmly. Clone size is given for some rows only: seen once, a few or many times, or a class if the clone is expanded.

-	-	TRBV19	TRBJ2-1	TGTGCCAGTAGTCTAGGGGGGGGCTCCTACAATGAGCAGTTCTTC	CASSLGGGSYNEQFF
-	-	TRBV7-2	TRBJ2-4	TGTGCCAGCAGCCGCAATAGGAGGGAAAACATTCAGTACTTC	CASSRNRRENIQYF
TRBD2	-	TRBV5-6	TRBJ2-7	TGTGCCAGCAGCCCCTCACTAGCGGGGGGTTACGAGCAGTACTTC	CASSPSLAGGYEQYF
-	-	TRBV5-1	TRBJ2-2	TGCGCCAGCAGCTTAAGATCTACCGGGGAGCTGTTTTTT	CASSLRSTGELFF
-	-	TRBV5-6	TRBJ2-7	TGTGCCAGCAGCTTGGCGGGCGGGGCAGCCCGTCGAGATTACGAGCAGTACTTC	CASSLAGGAARRDYEQYF
-	-	TRBV2	TRBJ2-5	TGTGCCAGCAGACCCCAAGAGACCCAGTACTTC	CASRPQETQYF
-	-	TRBV5-1	TRBJ1-1	TGCGCCAGCAGCTTCGGCGTGGGGGGATACACTGAAGCTTTCTTT	CASSFGVGGYTEAFF
-	-	TRBV19	TRBJ1-2	TGTGCCAGTAGTATCCAGGGAAATGGCTACACCTTC	CASSIQGNGYTF
-	-	TRBV30	TRBJ1-2	TGTGCCTGGAGTGAGGGGGGCAGCTATGGCTACACCTTC	CAWSEGGSYGYTF
-	-	TRBV6-4	TRBJ2-2	TGTGCCAGCAGTTACAGGGAGGAAACCGGGGAGCTGTTTTTT	CASSYREETGELFF
-	-	TRBV2	TRBJ1-2	TGTGCCAGCATGGGAGCGCTCTATGGCTACACCTTC	CASMGALYGYTF
-	-	TRBV6-1	TRBJ1-6	TGTGCCAGCGTAATGGTCAGAACTTATAATTCACCCCTCCACTTT	CASVMVRTYNSPLHF
TRBD1	-	TRBV11-2	TRBJ2-5	TGTGCCAGCAGCTTAGGAGGGACAGATCGGACGAAGACCCAGTACTTC	CASSLGGTDRTKTQYF
-	-	TRBV19	TRBJ1-1	TGTGCCAGTAGTCTATCAGTGGACCCCTATGAAGCTTTCTTT	CASSLSVDPYEAFF
-	-	TRBV19	TRBJ1-3	TGTGCCAGTAGAAAGGAACAGGGACTGTCTGGAAACACCATATATTTT	CASRKEQGLSGNTIYF
TRBD2	-	TRBV5-1	TRBJ2-5	TGCGCCAGCAGCCTCATGGGACTAGCGGACCAAGAGACCCAGTACTTC	CASSLMGLADQETQYF
-	-	TRBV18	TRBJ2-5	TGTGCCAGCTCACTCCGGGGCAGGGCCGAAGGAGAGACCCAGTACTTC	CASSLRGRAEGETQYF
-	-	TRBV27	TRBJ1-2	TGTGCCAGCAGTTCTCATTCCGAGGGGACGTTCGCCTTTAACTATGGCTACACCTTC	CASSSHSEGTFAFNYGYTF
-	-	TRBV27	TRBJ2-7	TGTGCCAGCAGTTTCGCCGCTAGGGGGTACGAGCAGTACTTC	CASSFAARGYEQYF
TRBD2	-	TRBV4-1	TRBJ2-2	TGCGCCAGCAGCCGACTACTAGCGGGGGGCACCGGGGAGCTGTTTTTT	CASSRLLAGGTGELFF
-	-	TRBV6-6	TRBJ1-1	TGTGCCAGCAGTTACTCGAAGGATACTGAAGCTTTCTTT	CASSYSKDTEAFF
-	-	TRBV4-1	TRBJ2-3	TGCGCCAGCAGCCAACTGGGCACAGATACGCAGTATTTT	CASSQLGTDTQYF
-	-	TRBV2	TRBJ1-2	TGTGCCAGCAGTGGAGGACAGCCCGCCTATGGTGGCTACACCTTC	CASSGGQPAYGGYTF
-	-	TRBV5-4	TRBJ1-2	TGTGCCAGCAGCACCCAGACACCGAACTATGGCTACACCTTC	CASSTQTPNYGYTF
-	-	TRBV19	TRBJ1-1	TGTGCCAGTAGTATTGCCGGGGGTGGACTTGAAGCTTTCTTT	CASSIAGGGLEAFF
TRBD2	-	TRBV7-2	TRBJ2-1	TGTGCCAGCAGCGGGCGGACTAGCGGGCTGTACAATGAGCAGTTCTTC	CASSGRTSGLYNEQFF
-	-	TRBV12-5	TRBJ2-5	TGTGCTAGTGCTCTCCGGGGGGAGACCCAGTACTTC	CASALRGETQYF
-	-	TRBV7-2	TRBJ1-3	TGTGCCAGCAGCATTTTTCGAAACACCATATATTTT	CASSIFRNTIYF
-	once	TRBV7-9	TRBJ2-7	TGTGCCAGCAGCTTAGAGTTAGGCGGTGGCTACGAGCAGTACTTC	CASSLELGGGYEQYF
-	-	TRBV6-1	TRBJ2-6	TGTGCCAGCACCCCCGGGGGCTCTGGGGCCAACGTCCTGACTTTC	CASTPGGSGANVLTF
TRBD2	-	TRBV5-1	TRBJ2-3	TGCGCCAGCAGCCCGGCCGGGACTAGCGGCACAGATACGCAGTATTTT	CASSPAGTSGTDTQYF
-	-	TRBV5-1	TRBJ2-7	TGCGCCAGCAGCTTGGTCCAGGGGGGTTACGAGCAGTACTTC	CASSLVQGGYEQYF
TRBD2	-	TRBV5-1	TRBJ2-7	TGCGCCAGCAGCTCGGGAAAGGGACTAGCGGTCTACGAGCAGTACTTC	CASSSGKGLAVYEQYF
-	-	TRBV11-2	TRBJ2-2	TGTGCCAGCAACTCCGGGCGTCTGCGGGAGCTGTTTTTT	CASNSGRLRELFF
TRBD1	once	TRBV6-1	TRBJ2-4	TGTGCCAGCAGTGAAAGGTTAGGGACAGGGGGAAACATTCAGTACTTC	CASSERLGTGGNIQYF
TRBD1	-	TRBV5-8	TRBJ1-1	TGTGCCAGCAGCGCCCGACAGGGCGTGAACACTGAAGCTTTCTTT	CASSARQGVNTEAFF
-	-	TRBV2	TRBJ2-3	TGTGCCAGCTGGTTCCAGAGCAACACAGATACGCAGTATTTT	CASWFQSNTDTQYF
-	-	TRBV5-1	TRBJ2-3	TGCGCCAGCAGCTTAGGGGGGTGGACAGATACGCAGTATTTT	CASSLGGWTDTQYF
-	-	TRBV7-2	TRBJ2-2	TGTGCCAGCAGCCCGGGCCCTTGGGGACTTTCCGGGGAGCTGTTTTTT	CASSPGPWGLSGELFF
-	-	TRBV10-3	TRBJ2-2	TGTGCCATCACTGAGTTGGAAGGGTCTGGGGAGCTGTTTTTT	CAITELEGSGELFF